Presented here are 31 T cell receptor beta chains from one specimen sequenced in a study of blood T cell repertoires in COVID-19. Clones were sequenced by immunoSEQ multiplex PCR, and TCRdb holds only the in-frame ones, with some missing. Of around 320,000 clones detected, around 92% appear once; the ten largest clones hold around 10%. Sequencing was carried out using peripheral blood. These receptors were obtained from a woman in her 30s with COVID-19, enrolled during active disease.

This clone was picked up one time. This chain joins TRBV11-2 and TRBJ2-5; D might be TRBD1 (5 bases). This CDR3 contains 13 residues. Trimming stripped 6 bases from V and 4 bases from J, with 12 bases between. Germline V gene lookup returns CDR1 SGHAT and CDR2 FQNNGV. CDR3 coding DNA: TGTGCCAGCAGACACTACAGGTCAGAGACCCAGTACTTC. Translation: CASRHYRSETQYF.

CDR3 coding DNA: TGTGCCAGCAGGGGACTAGCGGGGGGCCCGAGGACCGGGGAGCTGTTTTTT. This translates into CASRGLAGGPRTGELFF. This chain connects TRBV2 to TRBJ2-2, with TRBD2 matching over 15 bases. Trimming at V came to 6 bases and at J to 5 bases, leaving 7 bases not matched to a gene. The CDR3 totals 17 residues. The germline CDR1 and CDR2 sequences are SNHLY and FYNNEI.

This clone has a handful of counts. The rearrangement uses TRBV7-8 and TRBJ2-7; no definite D call. Germline CDR1 SGHVS, CDR2 FQNEAQ. The CDR3 totals 12 residues. Trimming removed 5 bases at V and 0 bases at J, with 5 bases between. This CDR3 reads CASSPLSYEQYF. The CDR3 DNA is TGTGCCAGCAGCCCTCTCTCCTACGAGCAGTACTTC.

This chain links TRBV15 with TRBJ1-1; D remains unclear. The germline V gene encodes CDR1 LNHNV and CDR2 YYDKDF (reference sequence). Trimming shortened V by 8 bases and J by 3 bases, and 7 bases separated the two germline ends. The CDR3 extends over 11 amino acids. The CDR3 sequence: CATAEYTEAFF. The CDR3 nucleotides are TGTGCCACCGCTGAGTACACTGAAGCTTTCTTT.

V gene TRBV6-1 combines with J gene TRBJ2-2; a possible D gene is TRBD2 (5 bases). Germline CDR1 is MNHNS and CDR2 is SASEGT. CDR3 size: 15 residues. Trimming pared 1 base from V and 4 bases from J, leaving 10 bases between. The CDR3, as DNA: TGTGCCAGCAGTGAAGAATCGGGGAGCACCGGGGAGCTGTTTTTT. Amino acid sequence: CASSEESGSTGELFF.

This chain connects TRBV6-5 to TRBJ1-5, with a possible D match to TRBD1 (5 bases). V was cut by 2 bases and J by 5 bases, with 10 bases left in between. In germline, CDR1 is MNHEY, CDR2 SVGAGI. This CDR3 is 14 amino acids long. CDR3 protein: CASSYDSDYQPQHF. DNA for the CDR3: TGTGCCAGCAGTTACGACAGCGACTATCAGCCCCAGCATTTT.

The chain employs TRBV5-1 and TRBJ2-5; TRBD2 might be the D (6 bases). V gave up 4 bases and J gave up 4 bases, with 8 bases separating them. This CDR3 has 12 residues. Germline V gene sequence: CDR1 SGHRS, CDR2 YFSETQ. The CDR3 DNA reads TGCGCCAGCAGCGCGGGGACAGAGACCCAGTACTTC. Protein product: CASSAGTETQYF.

The chain couples TRBV2 to TRBJ2-5; TRBD1 aligns across 9 bases. The CDR3 runs 15 residues. In germline, CDR1 is SNHLY, CDR2 FYNNEI. Unmatched junction bases numbered 9, after V lost 6 bases and J lost 4 bases. CDR3 DNA: TGTGCCAGCAGCCCGGGACAGGGAGGTATAGAGACCCAGTACTTC. It yields the protein CASSPGQGGIETQYF.

This chain joins TRBV7-9 and TRBJ1-3; D call uncertain. The V gene's germline CDR1 is SEHNR and CDR2 FQNEAQ (reference sequence). Trimming removed 4 bases from V and 0 bases from J, with 7 bases in between. The CDR3 covers 14 residues. The CDR3 reads CASSSLASGNTIYF. The CDR3 region has the DNA TGTGCCAGCAGCTCCCTGGCCTCTGGAAACACCATATATTTT.

In its sample, this clone was seen once. The chain has TRBV5-1 and TRBJ1-4; 8 bases agree with TRBD1. Germline V gene sequence: CDR1 SGHRS, CDR2 YFSETQ. The CDR3 consists of 15 residues. The V gene end was trimmed by 1 base and the J gene end by 10 bases; junction bases not matched to a gene: 9. This chain's CDR3 is CASSLSRQGRGKLFF. CDR3 in DNA: TGCGCCAGCAGCTTGTCCCGACAGGGGAGAGGAAAACTGTTTTTT.

The rearrangement links TRBV28 to TRBJ1-5; 9 bases fit TRBD1. V gave up 6 bases and J gave up 6 bases; unmatched junction bases: 6. The V gene's germline CDR1 is MDHEN and CDR2 SYDVKM. The CDR3 totals 14 residues. This CDR3 is CASRSGTGIQPQHF. The CDR3 region has the DNA TGTGCCAGCAGATCCGGGACAGGGATTCAGCCCCAGCATTTT.

This chain joins TRBV7-8 and TRBJ2-3; 10 nucleotides align to TRBD1. CDR1 and CDR2 from the germline V gene are SGHVS and FQNEAQ. Trimming at V came to 4 bases and at J to 6 bases, leaving 10 bases not matched to a gene. This CDR3 is built from 16 residues. The CDR3 loop reads CASSSWTGGRIDTQYF. CDR3 DNA: TGTGCCAGCAGCTCGTGGACAGGGGGAAGGATCGATACGCAGTATTTT.

The chain employs TRBV7-9 and TRBJ1-6, with TRBD1 identical over 8 bases. Trimming removed 0 bases from V and 14 bases from J; junction bases left unmatched: 12. Germline V CDR1 and CDR2: SEHNR, FQNEAQ (reference sequence). CDR3 size: 16 residues. The CDR3 loop reads CASSLALRQGAFTLHF. As DNA, the CDR3 is TGTGCCAGCAGCTTAGCGCTAAGGCAGGGGGCGTTCACCCTCCACTTT.

The chain carries TRBV4-2 and TRBJ2-5; TRBD2 is a possible D gene (5 bases). CDR1 and CDR2 from the germline V gene are LGHNA and YNFKEQ. Trimming cost V 2 bases and J 13 bases, with 23 bases left between them. This CDR3 is built from 15 residues. The CDR3 reads CASSQTGGSFNSRYF. Here the CDR3 DNA reads TGTGCCAGCAGCCAAACCGGAGGTAGTTTTAATTCTCGGTACTTC.

About this clone itself: The junction departs from germline at one end; a sequencing error may be responsible. The chain joins TRBV12-3 or TRBV12-4 to TRBJ1-6; perhaps TRBD1 as D (5 bases). The CDR3 length is 13 residues. As DNA, the CDR3 is TGTGCCAGCCACCGGGCGGGGGATTCGCCCCTCCACTTT. It encodes CASHRAGDSPLHF.

This clone appeared a few times. This chain uses TRBV9 with TRBJ2-1; the D is unclear. V was cut by 4 bases and J by 3 bases, with 14 bases left in between. This CDR3 contains 15 residues. Germline V gives CDR1 SGDLS, CDR2 YYNGEE. CDR3 in amino acids: CASSPEAAYYNEQFF. The CDR3 DNA sequence: TGTGCCAGCAGCCCCGAGGCAGCCTACTACAATGAGCAGTTCTTC.

This clone occurred once. This chain links TRBV6-5 with TRBJ2-3; 7 bases line up with TRBD2. The CDR3 spans 15 residues. Trimming removed 6 bases from V and 5 bases from J; junction bases left unmatched: 11. Germline V gives CDR1 MNHEY, CDR2 SVGAGI. The CDR3 reads CASSPTGGSGDTQYF. As DNA, the CDR3 is TGTGCCAGCAGCCCAACCGGGGGGTCCGGAGATACGCAGTATTTT.

V is TRBV21-1 and J is TRBJ1-5. TRBV21-1 is shown as a pseudogene. The CDR3 consists of 17 residues. As DNA, the CDR3 is TGTGCCAGCAGCCTAAGGGGGGGTACGGCCGCCAATCAGCCCCAGCATTTT. Protein: CASSLRGGTAANQPQHF.

The V call is TRBV27, the J call TRBJ2-1, with TRBD2 matching over 7 bases. Germline V gene sequence: CDR1 MNHEY, CDR2 SMNVEV (reference sequence). The CDR3 is 14 amino acids. V was clipped by 1 base and J by 6 bases; unmatched bases: 3. CDR3 DNA: TGTGCCAGCAGTTTATTGCTAGCGGCCAATGAGCAGTTCTTC. It encodes CASSLLLAANEQFF.

The chain links TRBV20-1 to TRBJ2-7, with D possibly being TRBD1 (5 bases). This CDR3 comprises 15 residues. The V end lost 3 bases, the J end lost 3 bases, and 18 bases lay between the germline ends. Per germline, CDR1 DFQATT and CDR2 SNEGSKA (reference sequence). CDR3 DNA sequence: TGCAGTGCTAGTTACAGGTTAACTGCGCGCTACGAGCAGTACTTC. Its protein product is CSASYRLTARYEQYF.

The chain couples TRBV19 to TRBJ2-3; no reliable D call. Germline lookup yields CDR1 LNHDA and CDR2 SQIVND (reference sequence). The V end was cut by 0 bases, the J end by 6 bases, with 13 bases between. The CDR3 contains 15 residues. CDR3 in amino acids: CASSIETLRPDTQYF. CDR3 sequence (DNA): TGTGCCAGTAGTATAGAAACCCTGAGGCCGGATACGCAGTATTTT.

The DNA of the CDR3 is TGTGCCAGCTCAACAGTTGGGGGCGCGCAAGGAAACACCATATATTTT. Translation gives CASSTVGGAQGNTIYF. This sequence joins TRBV18 and TRBJ1-3; a possible D gene is TRBD1 (6 bases). V was cut by 5 bases and J by 4 bases, with 18 bases left in between. Germline loops: CDR1 KGHSH, CDR2 LQKENI. This CDR3 is 16 amino acids long.

This clone was counted only a few times. The chain carries TRBV5-6 and TRBJ2-2; a weak D match, TRBD2 (6 bases). Trimming removed 0 bases at V and 7 bases at J, with 19 bases between. Germline CDR1 SGHDT, CDR2 YYEEEE. The CDR3 has 17 amino acids. CDR3 sequence reads: CASSLEWGENESGELFF. In DNA, the CDR3 is TGTGCCAGCAGCTTGGAGTGGGGGGAAAACGAGAGCGGGGAGCTGTTTTTT.

V usage is TRBV7-8 and J usage is TRBJ1-2; D might be TRBD1 (5 bases). Per germline, CDR1 SGHVS and CDR2 FQNEAQ. Trimming took 5 bases from V and 1 from J, leaving 14 bases between them. The CDR3 loop spans 15 amino acids. The CDR3, as DNA: TGTGCCAGCAGCCGCCGGGACTCAAATAACTATGGCTACACCTTC. This sequence encodes CASSRRDSNNYGYTF.

The V call is TRBV7-9, the J call TRBJ2-1; 8 bases are shared with TRBD2. The CDR3 runs 15 residues. Per germline, CDR1 SEHNR and CDR2 FQNEAQ (reference sequence). J gave up 8 bases and V 5 bases, and 11 bases lay outside the gene matches. Here the CDR3 DNA reads TGTGCCAGCAGCCCCGGGACTAGGCCTTACCATGAGCAGTTCTTC. This codes for CASSPGTRPYHEQFF.

J is TRBJ2-3 and V is TRBV12-5; 8 bases are a match to TRBD2. Germline V gene lookup returns CDR1 LGHNT and CDR2 FRNRAP. J lost 2 bases, V lost 1 base, and 2 bases had no gene match. CDR3 size: 15 residues. The CDR3 nucleotides are TGTGCTAGTGGTTTGGGCGGGGGGAACACAGATACGCAGTATTTT. Amino acid sequence: CASGLGGGNTDTQYF.

This clone has a single count. This rearrangement joins TRBV18 to TRBJ1-5, with D possibly matching TRBD1 (6 bases). The CDR3 is 15 residues long. The V gene lost 3 bases and the J gene lost 0 bases, with 9 bases spanning the gap. CDR1 and CDR2 (germline): KGHSH, LQKENI. The CDR3 region has the DNA TGTGCCAGCTCACCGGGACAATATAGCAATCAGCCCCAGCATTTT. It is translated as CASSPGQYSNQPQHF.

The chain is built from TRBV27 and TRBJ2-7, with 8 bases fitting TRBD1. The ends lost 8 bases at V and 5 bases at J; junction bases unmatched: 14. The CDR3 is 15 amino acids. CDR1 and CDR2 from the germline V gene are MNHEY and SMNVEV (reference sequence). CDR3 in amino acids: CASRGQGYPNNEQYF. CDR3 nucleotides: TGTGCCAGCCGAGGACAGGGCTATCCCAATAACGAGCAGTACTTC.

The V and J genes are TRBV11-3 and TRBJ2-3; 7 nucleotides agree with TRBD1. Germline V CDR1 and CDR2: SGHNT, YENEEA. The CDR3 has 16 amino acids. Trimming at V came to 6 bases and at J to 1 base, leaving 10 bases not matched to a gene. DNA for the CDR3: TGTGCCAGCAGTCCCAGACAGGGAGCGGGCACAGATACGCAGTATTTT. This gives the protein CASSPRQGAGTDTQYF.

This sequence joins TRBV9 and TRBJ2-3; 10 bases agree with TRBD2. After removal of 4 bases from V and 3 bases from J, the junction contained 8 bases not matched to a gene. Germline V gene sequence: CDR1 SGDLS, CDR2 YYNGEE. The CDR3 extends over 16 amino acids. The CDR3: CASSLIAGGSTDTQYF. The CDR3 DNA reads TGTGCCAGCAGCCTCATAGCGGGGGGATCGACAGATACGCAGTATTTT. The variable domain in full, completed from reference TRBV9 and TRBJ2-3, reads DSGVTQTPKHLITATGQRVTLRCSPRSGDLSVYWYQQSLDQGLQFLIQYYNGEERAKGNILERFSAQQFPDLHSELNLSSLELGDSALYFCASSLIAGGSTDTQYFGPGTRLTVL.

V and J are TRBV25-1 and TRBJ2-2; tentatively, D is TRBD1 (7 bases). The CDR3 is 15 residues long. V was pared by 3 bases and J by 6 bases, with 14 bases between. Germline V gene lookup returns CDR1 MGHDK and CDR2 SYGVNS. CDR3 DNA sequence: TGTGCCAGCAGTGAGCCAGGGGGGCTCGCCGGGGAGCTGTTTTTT. Its protein is CASSEPGGLAGELFF.